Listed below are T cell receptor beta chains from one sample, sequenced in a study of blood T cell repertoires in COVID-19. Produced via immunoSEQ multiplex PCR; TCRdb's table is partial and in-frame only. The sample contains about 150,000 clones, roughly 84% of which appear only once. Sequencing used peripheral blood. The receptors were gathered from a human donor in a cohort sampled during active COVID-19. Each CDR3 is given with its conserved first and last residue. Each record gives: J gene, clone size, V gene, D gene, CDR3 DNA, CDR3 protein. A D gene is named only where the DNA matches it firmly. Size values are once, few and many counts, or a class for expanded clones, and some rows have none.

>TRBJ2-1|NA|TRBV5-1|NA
TGCGCCAGCAGCGTGGGGAGGAGGCCGAGCTCCTACAATGAGCAGTTCTTC
CASSVGRRPSSYNEQFF
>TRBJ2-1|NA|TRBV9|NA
TGTGCCAGCAGCGTAGCTGTGAGCGGATACAATGAGCAGTTCTTC
CASSVAVSGYNEQFF
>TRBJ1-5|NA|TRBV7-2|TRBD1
TGTGCCAGCAGCCCACGGACAGGCCGCAATCAGCCCCAGCATTTT
CASSPRTGRNQPQHF
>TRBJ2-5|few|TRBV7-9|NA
TGTGCCAGCAGCCCGGGACTTCCTGCCTTAGAGACCCAGTACTTC
CASSPGLPALETQYF
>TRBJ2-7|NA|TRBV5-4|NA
TGTGCCAGCAGCCCTAGGTCGGGTCGGGGGAATTCCTACGAGCAGTACTTC
CASSPRSGRGNSYEQYF
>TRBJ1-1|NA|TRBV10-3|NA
TGTGCCATCTTCGACAGGATGAACACTGAAGCTTTCTTT
CAIFDRMNTEAFF
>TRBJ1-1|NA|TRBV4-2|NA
TGTGCCAGCAGCAGACAGGACTTCACTGAAGCTTTCTTT
CASSRQDFTEAFF
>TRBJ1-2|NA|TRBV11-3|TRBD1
TGTGCCAGCAGCTTCGACAGGGGTGGAGGCTACACCTTC
CASSFDRGGGYTF
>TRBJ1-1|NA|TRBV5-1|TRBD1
TGCGCCAGCAGCCCCAGGGACAGGCCAAACACTGAAGCTTTCTTT
CASSPRDRPNTEAFF
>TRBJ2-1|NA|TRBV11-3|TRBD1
TGTGCCAGCAGCGTGGGACAGCCCTACAATGAGCAGTTCTTC
CASSVGQPYNEQFF
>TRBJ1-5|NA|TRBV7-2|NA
TGTGCCAGCAGCCCAGGCCCTAGCAATCAGCCCCAGCATTTT
CASSPGPSNQPQHF
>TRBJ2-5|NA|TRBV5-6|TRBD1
TGTGCCAGCAGCTTCCGGGACAGGGGGCCAGAGACCCAGTACTTC
CASSFRDRGPETQYF
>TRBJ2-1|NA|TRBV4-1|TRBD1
TGCGCCAGCAGGGAAGATTGGTGGACAGGTGATGGCAATGAGCAGTTCTTC
CASREDWWTGDGNEQFF
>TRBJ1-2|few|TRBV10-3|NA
TGTGCCATCAGTGAGTCGAAACAAGTCTATGGCTACACCTTC
CAISESKQVYGYTF
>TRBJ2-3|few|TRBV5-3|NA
TGTGCCAGAAGCCCGGAGCTAGATACGCAGTATTTT
CARSPELDTQYF
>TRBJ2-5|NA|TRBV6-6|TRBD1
TGTGCCAGCAGGCCGACAGGGTGGGAGACCCAGTACTTC
CASRPTGWETQYF
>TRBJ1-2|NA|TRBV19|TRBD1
TGTGCCAGTAGTAGTTCAGGGGACAGGGGAAGATATGGCTACACCTTC
CASSSSGDRGRYGYTF
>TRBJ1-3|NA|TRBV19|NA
TGTGCCAGTAGTATCAAAGGAAACACCATATATTTT
CASSIKGNTIYF
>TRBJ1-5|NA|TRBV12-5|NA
TGTGCTAGTGGTTTGTACAGAACGAGGGACAATCAGCCCCAGCATTTT
CASGLYRTRDNQPQHF
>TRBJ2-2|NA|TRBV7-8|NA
TGTGCCAGCAGCTTAGCGCAGGGGTTGGCCGGGGAGCTGTTTTTT
CASSLAQGLAGELFF
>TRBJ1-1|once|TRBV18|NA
TGTGCCAGCTCACCACAGGGGCCAACTGAAGCTTTCTTT
CASSPQGPTEAFF
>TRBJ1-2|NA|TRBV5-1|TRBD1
TGCGCCAGCAGCCCCGACTACCCGGGACAGGTCCTATCTAACTATGGCTACACCTTC
CASSPDYPGQVLSNYGYTF
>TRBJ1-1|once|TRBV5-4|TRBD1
TGTGCCAGCAGCTTGCCAGGGGGCCGGACTGAAGCTTTCTTT
CASSLPGGRTEAFF
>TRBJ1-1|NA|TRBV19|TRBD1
TGTGCCAGTAACCTGGACAGGGGAATGACTGAAGCTTTCTTT
CASNLDRGMTEAFF
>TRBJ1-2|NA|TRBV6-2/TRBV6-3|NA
TGTGCCAGCAGTTTGTCTCCGGGACTCAACTATGGCTACACCTTC
CASSLSPGLNYGYTF
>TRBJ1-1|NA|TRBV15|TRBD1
TGTGCCACACGAACAGGGGTGAACACTGAAGCTTTCTTT
CATRTGVNTEAFF
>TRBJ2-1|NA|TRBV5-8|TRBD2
TGTGCCAGCAGCGTTAGCGGGAGGGTGTACAATGAGCAGTTCTTC
CASSVSGRVYNEQFF
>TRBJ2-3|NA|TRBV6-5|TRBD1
TGTGCCAGCAGTTACTCGTGGCAGGGGGCCTCAGATACGCAGTATTTT
CASSYSWQGASDTQYF
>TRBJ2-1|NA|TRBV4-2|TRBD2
TGTGCCAGCAGCGATCCTCTAGCGGGAGGGGCCCCCTACAATGAGCAGTTCTTC
CASSDPLAGGAPYNEQFF
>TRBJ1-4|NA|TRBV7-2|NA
TGTGCCAGCAGCTTAGTACAGGGTGGTAATGAAAAACTGTTTTTT
CASSLVQGGNEKLFF
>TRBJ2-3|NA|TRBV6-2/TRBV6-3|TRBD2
TGTGCCAGCAGCGACCTAGCGGGAGCCAAAGATACGCAGTATTTT
CASSDLAGAKDTQYF
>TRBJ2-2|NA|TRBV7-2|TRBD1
TGTGCCAGCAGCTACCGACAGGGTTGGACCCCAGAGCTGTTTTTT
CASSYRQGWTPELFF
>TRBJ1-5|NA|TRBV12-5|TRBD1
TGTGCTAGTGGTTTAGAGGGGGCGGGTCAGCCCCAGCATTTT
CASGLEGAGQPQHF
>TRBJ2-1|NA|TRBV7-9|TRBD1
TGTGCCAGCAGCTGGACAGGTTACAATGAGCAGTTCTTC
CASSWTGYNEQFF
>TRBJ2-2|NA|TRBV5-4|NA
TGTGCCAGCAGAACCCAGGATGGCGGGGAGCTGTTTTTT
CASRTQDGGELFF
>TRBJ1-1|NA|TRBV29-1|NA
TGCAGCGGCATGCGGCGGGGGGGGCTTACTGAAGCTTTCTTT
CSGMRRGGLTEAFF
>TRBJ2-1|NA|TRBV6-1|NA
TGTGCCAGCAGTGAGTGGATCCGCGGGGCCTACAATGAGCAGTTCTTC
CASSEWIRGAYNEQFF
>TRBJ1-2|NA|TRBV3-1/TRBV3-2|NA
TGTGCCAGCAGCGCTCCCGGGAGTAACTATGGCTACACCTTC
CASSAPGSNYGYTF